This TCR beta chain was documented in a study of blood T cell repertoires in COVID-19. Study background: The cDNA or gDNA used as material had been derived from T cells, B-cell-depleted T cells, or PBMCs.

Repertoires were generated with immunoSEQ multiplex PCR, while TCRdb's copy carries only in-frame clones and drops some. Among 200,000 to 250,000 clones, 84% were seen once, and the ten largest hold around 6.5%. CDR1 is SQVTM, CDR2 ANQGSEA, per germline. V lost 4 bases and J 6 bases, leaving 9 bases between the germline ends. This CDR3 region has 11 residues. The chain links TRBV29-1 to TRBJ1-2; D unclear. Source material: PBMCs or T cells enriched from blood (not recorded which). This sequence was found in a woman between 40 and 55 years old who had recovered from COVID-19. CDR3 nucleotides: TGCAGCGTTGTGGGGAGGGATGGCTACACCTTC. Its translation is CSVVGRDGYTF.